This T cell receptor beta chain is from a study of shared clonotypes between healthy human individuals. Whole-study context: Sampling drew on donors who were a couple of women and three men aged 18 to 49. Study-wide results and caveats: Naive subsets, compared against memory subsets, generally had larger estimated richness values.

As processed by the authors: Junction-only immunoSEQ sequences carried no quality scores, so filtering differed. TCRdb keeps only in-frame clones here, not all; method: immunoSEQ multiplex PCR. The V and J calls and clone size come from that table; D and trimming were worked out from the DNA. The profile shows about 2.4 million clones, approximately 94% of them singletons. In the case of this clone: The antigen is not known. Likely a read error: the CDR3 ends without its conserved phenylalanine or tryptophan. The DNA is left out, because the CDR3 cannot be placed on it with certainty; the CDR3 is given as TCRdb lists it.

Germline CDR1 and CDR2: LNHDA and SQIVND (reference sequence). The CDR3 extends over 13 residues, inclusive of both ends. The chain combines TRBV19 with TRBJ1-5. What was sequenced was naive CD4+ T cells from PBMCs. Sample subset: CD45RA+ positively selected. The clonotype comes from a man between 18 and 29 years old in good health. Some clones in this sample may be carry-over from other donors' samples. This CDR3 reads CASSTRGPGGMRM.